The subject of this entry is one T cell receptor (beta chain). This sample is part of a study of blood T cells in healthy people across ages. A J-beta primer mix and a sample-barcoded 5' primer were used in a second PCR of about 7 to 12 cycles. From the 5' RACE reads, TCRdb called clonotypes with MiXCR, one entry per CDR3 protein. The sample consists of about 1 million distinct CDR3 sequences, about 23% of them appearing once. The CDR3 covers 14 residues. The germline gives CDR1 SGHRS, CDR2 YFSETQ. A further study also used this sample, focusing on T cells of mothers and their children. According to that study: The study sampled a few healthy Caucasian mothers and their six children.

The receptor's source is a girl aged 2-10 years in good health. The V and J genes are TRBV5-1 and TRBJ2-5; D remains ambiguous. The assigned J gene may be wrong: the sequence end matches TRBJ2-1 better. Sequencing was performed on blood. CDR3 region: CASSSLDGHNEQFF. CDR3 coding DNA: TGCGCCAGCAGCTCTCTGGATGGTCACAATGAGCAGTTCTTC.